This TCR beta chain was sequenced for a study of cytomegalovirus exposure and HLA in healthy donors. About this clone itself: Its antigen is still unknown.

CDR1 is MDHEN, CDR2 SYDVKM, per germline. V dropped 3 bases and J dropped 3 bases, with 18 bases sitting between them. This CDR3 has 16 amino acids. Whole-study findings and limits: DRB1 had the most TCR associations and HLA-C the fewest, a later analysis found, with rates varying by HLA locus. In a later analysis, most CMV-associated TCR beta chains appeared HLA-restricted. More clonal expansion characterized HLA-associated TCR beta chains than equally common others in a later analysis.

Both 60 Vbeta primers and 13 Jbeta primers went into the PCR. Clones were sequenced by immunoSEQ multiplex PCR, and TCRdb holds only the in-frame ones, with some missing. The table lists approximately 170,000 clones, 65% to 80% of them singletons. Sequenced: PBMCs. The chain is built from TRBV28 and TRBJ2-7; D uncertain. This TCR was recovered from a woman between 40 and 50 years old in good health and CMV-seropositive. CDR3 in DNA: TGTGCCAGCAGTTTTATCAGGCACACCTCTGGCTACGAGCAGTACTTC. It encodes CASSFIRHTSGYEQYF.